What follows describes a single TCR beta chain. Measured with immunoSEQ multiplex PCR; TCRdb has only the in-frame clones, and not every one. The data show about 980,000 clones, over 75% seen once. The sample belongs to a study of shared clonotypes between healthy human individuals. The CDR3 loop spans 10 amino acids. CDR1 is DFQATT and CDR2 is SNEGSKA in the germline V gene (reference sequence). With 6 bases removed from V and 12 bases from J, the gap between germline ends came to 12 bases. What was sequenced was memory CD4+ T cells sorted from blood. Subset meaning: CD45RA-negative fraction. The chain carries TRBV20-1 and TRBJ2-1; unclear D gene. The TCR originated in a man younger than 35 in good health. CDR3 sequence (DNA): TGCAGTGCAGATCACGGCGGGCAGTTCTTC. Amino acids: CSADHGGQFF.